This entry features one TCR beta chain sequence. The antigen is unknown. TCRdb itself ran the 5' RACE reads through MiXCR, one entry per CDR3 protein. The sample shows almost 350,000 distinct CDR3 sequences, around 20% of them seen only once. Trimming took 2 bases from V and 12 from J, leaving 19 bases between them. Germline V gene lookup returns CDR1 MNHEY and CDR2 SVGAGI. This CDR3 comprises 14 residues. These data come from a study of T-cell memory formation after mild COVID-19. Overall study context: Largely, TCR clusters stayed within a single donor. Study outcomes and limitations: Clones that got smaller from day 15 to 85 had even CD4/CD8, while clones growing later tipped toward CD4+.

The receptor's source is a young man who had mild COVID-19 (a few samples of this study predate the infection). Cell type and time point are not known. The source material was PBMCs or a T cell subset sorted from them (not recorded which). This chain links TRBV6-5 with TRBJ1-1; perhaps TRBD1 as D (5 bases). This CDR3 reads CASSYRRAGFRTFF. The DNA for the CDR3 is TGTGCCAGCAGTTACAGGCGGGCAGGGTTTAGGACTTTCTTT.